This record concerns one T cell receptor (beta chain) sequence. This clone's antigen is unknown. Base qualities are not at hand, and no much larger clone is one base apart. Measured from the cysteine to the phenylalanine, the CDR3 is 16 residues long. Only the CDR3 DNA is retained, 48 bases long and in frame from the first base. At the junction V is shortened by 4 bases and J by 5 bases; bases outside the gene matches: 11. Reading the germline V gene (reference sequence) gives CDR1 SGHNT and CDR2 YYREEE. These data come from a study of T cells after yellow fever vaccination (dated by TCRdb to between 2018 and 2021). At the level of the whole study: The SMART-Seq v4 Ultra Low Input RNA kit was used to prepare libraries from fractions with low cell numbers. Blood samples were taken at several timepoints before and after primary and secondary immunization, and bulk PBMC replicates and cell subsets were isolated. Two healthy male donors made up the cohort, one aged 18 to 30 years and the other aged 30 to 39 years. To follow T-cell clones before and after both primary and booster YFV17D yellow fever vaccination, bulk TCR alpha and beta repertoires underwent longitudinal sequencing.

What the treatment or condition label conveys for this sample: live attenuated yellow fever vaccine strain. A standard Ficoll-Paque protocol was used to isolate PBMCs from peripheral blood. Dynabeads CD4 and CD8 positive selection kits were used to isolate CD4 and CD8 T-cell fractions. TriZol was used to extract RNA from bulk PBMCs, CD4 and CD8 fractions, and dextramer-positive and dextramer-negative fractions. The data were produced on an Illumina NovaSeq 6000. TCR cDNA was made using 5'RACE template switching, a step that added a universal primer site and unique molecular identifiers. Priming for cDNA synthesis came from both the TCR alpha and TCR beta constant segments. Library amplification used two PCR steps, and the second PCR step added sample barcodes and sequencing adapters. Sequencing of libraries was performed on Illumina HiSeq 2500 (2x100 bp) or NovaSeq (2x150 bp). On the study's bioinformatics: Reads were demultiplexed and collapsed into UMI consensus sequences with MIGEC, and V(D)J alignment was performed with MiXCR. Using edgeR on replicate PBMC samples, clonotypes were called vaccine-responding if FDR was below 0.01 and the log2 fold change was above 5 up to day 15. Each bulk clonotype received a CD4 or CD8 identity based on whether the sequenced CD4 or CD8 repertoire contained that clonotype at higher abundance. TCRdb ran its own pipeline on the public reads, namely fastp trimming at Q25 and MiXCR clone calling, and kept in-frame beta chains. CDR3 protein sequences are deduplicated, and each keeps its most common genes and DNA. None of the V and J calls come from the authors' own analysis; TCRdb made them. This sample holds some 320,000 distinct CDR3 sequences; around 10% were observed only once. The top ten clonotypes cover approximately 3% of the sample.

Results the study describes overall, beyond this receptor: The secondary T-cell response was found to be weaker but faster than the primary response, with a peak reached on day 5 rather than on day 15. The study included only a couple of donors, which limits how far the findings can be generalized. Computational filtering was required because FACS-sorted repertoires could contain abundant contaminating clonotypes from the bulk population. A small fraction of clonotypes showed up in both the CD4 and CD8 compartments, probably as a result of convergent recombination. Most clones expanded after primary vaccination were re-detected after the booster (almost 97% of CD4 and approximately 85% of CD8), suggesting broad memory maintenance.

Sequencing was performed on CD4+ T cells sorted from PBMCs, taken 45 days after the yellow fever booster vaccination. The sequence came from a man aged 18 to 35 who received the YFV17D yellow fever vaccine. Rearrangement joined TRBV5-4 to TRBJ2-5; TRBD2 aligns with 10 central bases. The DNA is TGTGCCAGCAGCGCGACGGCGAGCGGGGGGGCGGAGACCCAGTACTTC. It specifies CASSATASGGAETQYF.